This T cell receptor beta chain was identified in a study of blood T cell repertoires in COVID-19. In the study overall: Spain, Italy and the United States supplied samples that represented acute and convalescent COVID-19. In each case, the material was cDNA or gDNA derived from T cells, B-cell-depleted T cells, or PBMCs.

Source study methods: Amplified reference gene primers provided the basis for estimating nucleated cell counts. The method was immunoSEQ multiplex PCR; TCRdb's version includes in-frame clones alone and lacks a portion of them. For V, J and clone size, that table is used; D and trimming come from the DNA. The repertoire includes tens of thousands of clones, roughly nine tenths of them detected once, and approximately 28% sits in the top ten. The V segment lost 2 bases and the J segment 1 base; nucleotides outside the gene matches: 3. The V gene's germline CDR1 is SGHKS and CDR2 YYEKEE (reference sequence). This CDR3 contains 14 residues.

The sample taken for sequencing was peripheral blood. The genes are TRBV5-5 and TRBJ2-7; 7 bases line up with TRBD1. This sequence originates from an elderly woman with acute or convalescent COVID-19. The CDR3 here is CASSLMTGSYEQYV. CDR3 DNA: TGTGCCAGCAGCTTAATGACAGGGTCCTACGAGCAGTACGTC.